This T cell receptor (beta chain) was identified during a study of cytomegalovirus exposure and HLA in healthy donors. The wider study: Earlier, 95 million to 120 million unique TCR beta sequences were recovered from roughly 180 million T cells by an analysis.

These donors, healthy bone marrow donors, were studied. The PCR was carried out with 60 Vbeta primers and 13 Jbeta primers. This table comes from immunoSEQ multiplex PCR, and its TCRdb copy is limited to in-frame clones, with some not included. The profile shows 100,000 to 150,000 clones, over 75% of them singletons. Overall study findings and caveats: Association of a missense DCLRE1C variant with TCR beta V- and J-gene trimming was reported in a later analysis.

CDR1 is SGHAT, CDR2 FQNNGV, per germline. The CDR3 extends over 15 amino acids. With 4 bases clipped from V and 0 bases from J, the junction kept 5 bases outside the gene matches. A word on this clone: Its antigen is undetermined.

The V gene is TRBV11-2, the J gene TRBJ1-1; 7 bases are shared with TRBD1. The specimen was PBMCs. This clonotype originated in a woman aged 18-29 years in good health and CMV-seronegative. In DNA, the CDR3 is TGTGCCAGCAGCTCCTTGACAGGGATGAACACTGAAGCTTTCTTT. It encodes CASSSLTGMNTEAFF.